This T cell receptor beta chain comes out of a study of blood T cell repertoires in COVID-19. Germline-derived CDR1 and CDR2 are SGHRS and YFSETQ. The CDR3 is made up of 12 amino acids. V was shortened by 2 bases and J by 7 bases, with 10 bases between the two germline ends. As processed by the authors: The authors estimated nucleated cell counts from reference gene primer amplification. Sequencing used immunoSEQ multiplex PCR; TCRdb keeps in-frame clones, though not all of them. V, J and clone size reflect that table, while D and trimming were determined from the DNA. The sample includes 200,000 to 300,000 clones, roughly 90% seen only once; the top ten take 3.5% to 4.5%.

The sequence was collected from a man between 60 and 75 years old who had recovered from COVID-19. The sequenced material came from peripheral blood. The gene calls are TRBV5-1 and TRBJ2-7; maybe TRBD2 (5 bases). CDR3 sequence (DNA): TGCGCCAGCAGCTTTGGACCGGGGGAGCAGTACTTC. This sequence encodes CASSFGPGEQYF.